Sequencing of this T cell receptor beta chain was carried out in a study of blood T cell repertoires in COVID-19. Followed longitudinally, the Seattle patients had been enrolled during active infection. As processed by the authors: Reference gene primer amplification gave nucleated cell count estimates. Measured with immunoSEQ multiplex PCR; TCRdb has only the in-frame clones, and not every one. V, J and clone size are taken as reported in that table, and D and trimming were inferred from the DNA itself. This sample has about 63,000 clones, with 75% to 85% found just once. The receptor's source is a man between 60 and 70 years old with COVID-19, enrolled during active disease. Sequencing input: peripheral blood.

The CDR3 region is CASSYRGNTGELFF. Written as DNA, the CDR3 is TGTGCCAGTTCTTATAGGGGGAACACCGGGGAGCTGTTTTTT. The chain is built from TRBV14 and TRBJ2-2, with a weak D call TRBD1 (5 bases). The germline V gene has CDR1 SGHDN and CDR2 FVKESK. V lost 9 bases and J 1 base, leaving 12 bases between the germline ends. This CDR3 is 14 amino acids long.